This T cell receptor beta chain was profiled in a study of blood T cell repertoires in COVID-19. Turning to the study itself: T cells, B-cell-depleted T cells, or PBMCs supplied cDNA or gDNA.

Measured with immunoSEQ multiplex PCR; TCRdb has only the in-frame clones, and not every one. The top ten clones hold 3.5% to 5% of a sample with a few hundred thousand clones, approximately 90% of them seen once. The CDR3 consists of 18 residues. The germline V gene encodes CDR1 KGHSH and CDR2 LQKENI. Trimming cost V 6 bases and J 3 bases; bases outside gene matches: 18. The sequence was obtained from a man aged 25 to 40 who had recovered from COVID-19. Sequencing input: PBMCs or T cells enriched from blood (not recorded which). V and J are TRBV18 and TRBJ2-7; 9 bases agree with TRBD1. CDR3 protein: CASSPGWKPGQGFYEQYF. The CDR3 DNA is TGTGCCAGCTCCCCCGGTTGGAAACCGGGACAGGGTTTCTACGAGCAGTACTTC. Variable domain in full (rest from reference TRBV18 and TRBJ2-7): NAGVMQNPRHLVRRRGQEARLRCSPMKGHSHVYWYRQLPEEGLKFMVYLQKENIIDESGMPKERFSAEFPKEGPSILRIQQVVRGDSAAYFCASSPGWKPGQGFYEQYFGPGTRLTVT.